This entry is about one T cell receptor beta chain. The antigen remains undetermined. The data originate from a study of cytomegalovirus exposure and HLA in healthy donors. General study points: Later work associated roughly 15,000 TCR beta sequences with HLA alleles at 0.05 false discovery rate. A later analysis found most CMV-associated TCR beta chains apparently HLA-restricted. Later analysis revealed greater clonal expansion in HLA-associated TCR beta chains than in equally common others. While the bulk of TCR sequences proved rare, some public TCRs turned up in many donors.

Germline loops: CDR1 LGHNA, CDR2 YSLEER. The CDR3 extends over 14 amino acids. V gave up 3 bases and J gave up 2 bases, with 10 bases separating them. This PCR relied on a set of 60 Vbeta primers and 13 Jbeta primers. The protocol was immunoSEQ multiplex PCR, while the TCRdb copy is restricted to in-frame clones and leaves out a portion. The table shows more than 95,000 clones, with about 80% occurring only once. The TCR was taken from a woman aged 50 to 65 in good health and CMV-seropositive. This chain uses TRBV4-3 with TRBJ1-2; D gene unclear. Sequenced: PBMCs. CDR3 DNA sequence: TGCGCCAGCAGCCAGGCCGGGAAAAACTATGGCTACACCTTC. As protein: CASSQAGKNYGYTF.